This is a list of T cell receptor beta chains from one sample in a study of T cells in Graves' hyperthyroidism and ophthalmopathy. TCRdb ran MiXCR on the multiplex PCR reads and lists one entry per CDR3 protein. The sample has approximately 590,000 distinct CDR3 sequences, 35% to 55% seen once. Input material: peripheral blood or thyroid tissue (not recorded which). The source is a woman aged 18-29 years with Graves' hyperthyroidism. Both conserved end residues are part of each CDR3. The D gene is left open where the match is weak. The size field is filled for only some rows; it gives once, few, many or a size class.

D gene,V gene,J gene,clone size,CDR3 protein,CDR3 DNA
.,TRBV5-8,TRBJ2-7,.,CASSLARQAGNYEQYF,TGTGCCAGCAGCTTGGCAAGACAGGCCGGGAACTACGAGCAGTACTTC
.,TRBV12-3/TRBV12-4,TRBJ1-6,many,CASSLGAGYNSPLHF,TGTGCCAGCAGTTTAGGGGCAGGGTATAATTCACCCCTCCACTTT
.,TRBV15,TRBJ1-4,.,CATSRGNGKLFF,TGTGCCACCAGCAGAGGTAATGGAAAACTGTTTTTT
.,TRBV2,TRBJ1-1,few,CASSPLTGPNTEAFF,TGTGCCAGCAGCCCTTTAACAGGGCCGAACACTGAAGCTTTCTTT
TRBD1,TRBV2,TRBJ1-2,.,CASVRQGQYGYTF,TGTGCCAGCGTGCGACAGGGCCAGTATGGCTACACCTTC
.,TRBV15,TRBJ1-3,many,CATSPTRLSGNTIYF,TGTGCCACCAGCCCAACTAGGCTTTCCGGAAACACCATATATTTT
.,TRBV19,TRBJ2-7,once,CASSIDAGTFGYEQYF,TGTGCCAGTAGTATAGATGCCGGGACCTTTGGCTACGAGCAGTACTTC
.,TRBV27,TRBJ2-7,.,CASRSGYEQYF,TGTGCCAGCAGAAGTGGCTACGAGCAGTACTTC
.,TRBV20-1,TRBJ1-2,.,CSARAGMWRGGGYTF,TGCAGTGCTAGAGCGGGGATGTGGAGGGGGGGTGGCTACACCTTC
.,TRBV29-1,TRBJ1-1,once,CSVVSQVNTEAFF,TGCAGCGTTGTATCTCAGGTGAACACTGAAGCTTTCTTT
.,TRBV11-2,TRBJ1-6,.,CASSFRGNNSPLHF,TGTGCCAGCAGCTTCAGAGGCAATAATTCACCCCTCCACTTT
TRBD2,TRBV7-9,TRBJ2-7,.,CASSQGSASGIYEQYF,TGTGCCAGCAGCCAAGGGTCGGCTAGCGGAATCTACGAGCAGTACTTC
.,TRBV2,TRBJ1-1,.,CASVKQGLFVTEAFF,TGTGCCAGCGTGAAGCAGGGACTGTTCGTCACTGAAGCTTTCTTT
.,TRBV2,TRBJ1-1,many,CASNDGTTNTEAFF,TGTGCCAGCAATGACGGGACAACGAACACTGAAGCTTTCTTT
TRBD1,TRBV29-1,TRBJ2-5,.,CSSDPQGDIQETQYF,TGCAGCAGTGATCCCCAGGGGGACATCCAAGAGACCCAGTACTTC
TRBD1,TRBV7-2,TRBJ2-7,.,CASSPRGQGPHEQYF,TGTGCCAGCAGCCCTAGGGGACAGGGGCCTCACGAGCAGTACTTC
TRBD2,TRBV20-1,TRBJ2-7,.,CSPSGRAEQYF,TGCAGCCCGAGCGGGAGGGCCGAGCAGTACTTC
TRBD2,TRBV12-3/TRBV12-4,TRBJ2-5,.,CASSKPGLAGETQYF,TGTGCCAGCAGCAAGCCGGGACTAGCGGGGGAGACCCAGTACTTC
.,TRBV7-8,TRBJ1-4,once,CASSAGNEKLFF,TGTGCCAGCAGTGCGGGGAATGAAAAACTGTTTTTT
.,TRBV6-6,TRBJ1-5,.,CASTVGGNNQPQHF,TGTGCCAGCACCGTAGGAGGGAACAATCAGCCCCAGCATTTT
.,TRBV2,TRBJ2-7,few,CASSRLTPYEQYF,TGTGCCAGCAGTAGACTCACCCCCTACGAGCAGTACTTC
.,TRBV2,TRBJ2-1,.,CASSWGEYNEQFF,TGTGCCAGCAGTTGGGGGGAGTACAATGAGCAGTTCTTC
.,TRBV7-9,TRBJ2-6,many,CASSPRGGANVLTF,TGTGCCAGCAGCCCGCGCGGTGGGGCCAACGTCCTGACTTTC
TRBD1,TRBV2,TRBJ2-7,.,CASSFTGTETYEQYF,TGTGCCAGCAGTTTCACCGGGACAGAAACCTACGAGCAGTACTTC
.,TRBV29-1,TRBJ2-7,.,CSLDPSSYEQYF,TGCAGCTTGGATCCCAGCTCCTACGAGCAGTACTTC
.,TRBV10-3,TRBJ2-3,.,CAIGSSTDTQYF,TGTGCCATCGGATCTAGCACAGATACGCAGTATTTT
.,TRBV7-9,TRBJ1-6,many,CASSLEGANSPLHF,TGTGCCAGCAGCTTAGAAGGGGCGAATTCACCCCTCCACTTT
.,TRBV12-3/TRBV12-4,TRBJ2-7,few,CASSLGTVREQYF,TGTGCCAGCAGTTTAGGCACTGTTCGGGAGCAGTACTTC